The T cell receptor (beta chain) described here comes from a study of cytotoxic CD8 clonotypes in ibrutinib-treated CLL. Study background: Averaging across samples gave around 260,000 productive templates and 75,000 to 100,000 productive rearrangements.

V shed 8 bases and J 11 bases; nucleotides not matched to a gene: 6. The CDR3 length is 11 residues. Germline V CDR1 and CDR2: MNHEY, SVGAGI. The assay was immunoSEQ multiplex PCR, and TCRdb's table has in-frame clones only and misses some. This table holds about 140,000 clones, around 93% found once. The specimen was PBMCs, collected after 12 months of ibrutinib treatment. This sequence was found in a human donor with chronic lymphocytic leukemia. The chain is built from TRBV6-5 and TRBJ2-1; 7 nucleotides line up with TRBD2. CDR3: CASAGGLKQFF. CDR3 coding DNA: TGTGCCAGCGCCGGGGGGTTGAAGCAGTTCTTC.